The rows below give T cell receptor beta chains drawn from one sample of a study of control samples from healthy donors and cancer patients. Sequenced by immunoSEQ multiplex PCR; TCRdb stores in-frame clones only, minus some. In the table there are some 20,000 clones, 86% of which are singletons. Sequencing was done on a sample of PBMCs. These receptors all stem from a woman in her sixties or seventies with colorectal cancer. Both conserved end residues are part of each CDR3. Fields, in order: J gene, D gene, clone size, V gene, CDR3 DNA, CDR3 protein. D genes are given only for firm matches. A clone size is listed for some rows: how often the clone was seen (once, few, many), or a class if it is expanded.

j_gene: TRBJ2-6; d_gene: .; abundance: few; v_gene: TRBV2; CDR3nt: TGTGCCAGCAGCCAGCAAACGACCTTTTTTCATGGGGCCAACGTCCTGACTTTC; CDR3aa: CASSQQTTFFHGANVLTF
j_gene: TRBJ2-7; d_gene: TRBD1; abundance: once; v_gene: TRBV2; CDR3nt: TGTGCCAGCAGTGCTGGACAGGGGGCCTACGAGCAGTACTTC; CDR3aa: CASSAGQGAYEQYF
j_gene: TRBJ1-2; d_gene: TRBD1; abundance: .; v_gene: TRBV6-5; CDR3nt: TGTGCCAGCAGTTACTCGGGGCAGGGGGTCTATGGCTACACCTTC; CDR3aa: CASSYSGQGVYGYTF
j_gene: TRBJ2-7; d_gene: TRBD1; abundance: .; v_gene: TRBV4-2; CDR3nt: TGTGCCAGCAGCCGAGGACAGGAGACCTACGAGCAGTACTTC; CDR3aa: CASSRGQETYEQYF
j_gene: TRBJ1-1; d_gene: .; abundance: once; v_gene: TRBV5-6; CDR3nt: TGTGCCAGCAGCTTCTGGGGTCAGAGAACTGAAGCTTTCTTT; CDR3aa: CASSFWGQRTEAFF
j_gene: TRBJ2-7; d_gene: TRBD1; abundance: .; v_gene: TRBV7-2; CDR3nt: TGTGCCAGCAGCTTAGCTTGGACAGGGAACTACGAGCAGTACTTC; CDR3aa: CASSLAWTGNYEQYF
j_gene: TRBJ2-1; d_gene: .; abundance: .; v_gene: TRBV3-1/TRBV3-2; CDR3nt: TGTGCCAGCGCCGAGCGGTACAATGAGCAGTTCTTC; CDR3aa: CASAERYNEQFF
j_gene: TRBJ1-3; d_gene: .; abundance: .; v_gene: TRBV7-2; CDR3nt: TGTGCCAGCAGCTCCCGCGGGGGCGTCTCTGGAAACACCATATATTTT; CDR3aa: CASSSRGGVSGNTIYF
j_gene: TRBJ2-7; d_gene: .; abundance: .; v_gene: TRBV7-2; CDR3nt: TGTGCCAGCAGCTTAGACGCTGGGGGATGGTACGAGCAGTACTTC; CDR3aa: CASSLDAGGWYEQYF
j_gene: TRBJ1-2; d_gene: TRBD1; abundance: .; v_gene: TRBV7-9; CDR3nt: TGTGCCAGCACCGGGGGACAGGGGGATTTCTATGGCTACACCTTC; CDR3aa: CASTGGQGDFYGYTF
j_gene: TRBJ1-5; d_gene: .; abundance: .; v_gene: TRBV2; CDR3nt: TGTGCCAGCAGCCTAAGCGACTATAGCAATCAGCCCCAGCATTTT; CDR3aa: CASSLSDYSNQPQHF
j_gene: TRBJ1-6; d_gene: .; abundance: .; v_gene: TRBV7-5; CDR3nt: TGTGTCAGAAGCTTAGTCAGGGGAAGGCATTCACCCCTCCACTTT; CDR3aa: CVRSLVRGRHSPLHF
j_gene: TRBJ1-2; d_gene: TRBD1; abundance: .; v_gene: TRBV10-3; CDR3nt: TGTGCCATCAATGCTGACAGGGGGCTGGGCTACACCTTC; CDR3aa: CAINADRGLGYTF
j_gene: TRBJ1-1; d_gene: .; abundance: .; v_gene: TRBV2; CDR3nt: TGTGCCAGCAGTGAAGCGTGGGGGAAGCCTGAAGCTTTCTTT; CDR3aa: CASSEAWGKPEAFF
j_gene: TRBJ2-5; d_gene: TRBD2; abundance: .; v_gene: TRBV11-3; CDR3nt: TGTGCCAGCAGCTTAGGGCTAGCGGGGGGCCCACCCCAAGAGACCCAGTACTTC; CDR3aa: CASSLGLAGGPPQETQYF
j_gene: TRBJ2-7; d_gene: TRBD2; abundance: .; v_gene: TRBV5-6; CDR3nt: TGTGCCAGCAGCACGGGGGGGAAGACCTACGAGCAGTACTTC; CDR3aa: CASSTGGKTYEQYF
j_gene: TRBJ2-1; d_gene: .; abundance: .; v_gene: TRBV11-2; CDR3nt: TGTGCCAGCAGCGGGGGGACTGTTAATGAGCAGTTCTTC; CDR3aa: CASSGGTVNEQFF
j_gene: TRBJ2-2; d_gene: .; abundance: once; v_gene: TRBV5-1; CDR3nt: TGCGCCAGCAGCTTGGCCGCGCTGGCGAACACCGGGGAGCTGTTTTTT; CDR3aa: CASSLAALANTGELFF
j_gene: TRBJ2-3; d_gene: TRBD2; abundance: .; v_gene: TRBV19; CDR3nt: TGTGCCAGTAGCGGGGGGGCCCCAGATACGCAGTATTTT; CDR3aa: CASSGGAPDTQYF
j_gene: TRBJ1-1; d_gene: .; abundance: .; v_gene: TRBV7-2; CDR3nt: TGTGCCAGCAGCTTAGGCACCTGGAAGCACACTGAAGCTTTCTTT; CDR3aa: CASSLGTWKHTEAFF
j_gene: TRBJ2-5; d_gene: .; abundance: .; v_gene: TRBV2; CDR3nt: TGTGCCAGCACTTTGGGGGAGACCCAGTACTTC; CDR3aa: CASTLGETQYF
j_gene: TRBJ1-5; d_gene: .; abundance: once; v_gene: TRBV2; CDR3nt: TGTGCCAGCAGTGAACGATCGTCCCAGCATTTT; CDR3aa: CASSERSSQHF
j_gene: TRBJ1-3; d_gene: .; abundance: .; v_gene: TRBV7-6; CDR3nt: TGTGCCAGCAGCTTAGGACGGCCCTCTGGAAACACCATATATTTT; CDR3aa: CASSLGRPSGNTIYF
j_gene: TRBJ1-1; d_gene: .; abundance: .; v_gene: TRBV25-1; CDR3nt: TGTGCCAGCAGTGGGCCAGGGCTAACTGAAGCTTTCTTT; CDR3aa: CASSGPGLTEAFF
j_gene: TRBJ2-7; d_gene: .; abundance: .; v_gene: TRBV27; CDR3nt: TGTGCCAGCAGTTTACGGGACGGCTACGAGCAGTACTTC; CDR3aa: CASSLRDGYEQYF
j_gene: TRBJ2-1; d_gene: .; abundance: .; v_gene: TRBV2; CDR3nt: TGTGCCACTTGGCGGTACAATGAGCAGTTCTTC; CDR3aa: CATWRYNEQFF
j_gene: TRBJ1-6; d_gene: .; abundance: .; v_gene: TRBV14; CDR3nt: TGTGCCAGCAGCCAAGATGGCAGGGGAAATTCACCCCTCCACTTT; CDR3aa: CASSQDGRGNSPLHF
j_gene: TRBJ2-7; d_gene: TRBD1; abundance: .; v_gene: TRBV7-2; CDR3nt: TGTGCCAGCAGCCTAAGGACAGGACCCACCTACGAGCAGTACTTC; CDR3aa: CASSLRTGPTYEQYF
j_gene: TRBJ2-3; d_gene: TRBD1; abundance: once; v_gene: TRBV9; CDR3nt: TGTGCCAGCAGCGTTCAGGGACAGGCCGCAGATACGCAGTATTTT; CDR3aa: CASSVQGQAADTQYF
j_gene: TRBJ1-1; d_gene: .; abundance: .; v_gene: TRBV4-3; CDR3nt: TGCGCCAGCAGCCAAGAAGTGGTTGGGGGTTGGACTGAAGCTTTCTTT; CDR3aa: CASSQEVVGGWTEAFF
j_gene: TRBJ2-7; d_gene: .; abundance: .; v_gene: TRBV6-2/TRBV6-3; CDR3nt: TGTGCCAGCAGTTTTTGGGGGCAAGGAGTCTACGAGCAGTACTTC; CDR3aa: CASSFWGQGVYEQYF
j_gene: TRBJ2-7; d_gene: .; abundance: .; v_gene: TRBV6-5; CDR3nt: TGTGCCAGCAGTTACTCGCCAGGGCAACCCATTATCGAGCAGTACTTC; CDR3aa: CASSYSPGQPIIEQYF
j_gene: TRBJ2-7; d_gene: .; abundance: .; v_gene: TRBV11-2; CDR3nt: TGTGCCAGCAGCTCCCCTGGGGGTGGTCGCTACGAGCAGTACTTC; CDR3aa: CASSSPGGGRYEQYF
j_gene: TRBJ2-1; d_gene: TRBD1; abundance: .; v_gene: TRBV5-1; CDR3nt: TGCGCCAGCAGCTTGCAGACAGGGGGCGGGTACAATGAGCAGTTCTTC; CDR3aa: CASSLQTGGGYNEQFF
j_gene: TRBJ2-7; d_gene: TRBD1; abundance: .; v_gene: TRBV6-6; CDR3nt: TGTGCCAGCAGTTACCCGGGACAGGGGGCGCGAGACGAGCAGTACTTC; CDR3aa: CASSYPGQGARDEQYF
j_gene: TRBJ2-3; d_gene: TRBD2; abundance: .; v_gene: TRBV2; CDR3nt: TGTGCGACCCGGCGTGGTAGCGGGAGGGCCGGTGATACGCAGTATTTT; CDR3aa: CATRRGSGRAGDTQYF
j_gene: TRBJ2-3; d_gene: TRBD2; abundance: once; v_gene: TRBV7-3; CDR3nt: TGTGCCAGCAGCTCCCTCAGCGGGACCCCTCAGTATTTT; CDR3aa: CASSSLSGTPQYF
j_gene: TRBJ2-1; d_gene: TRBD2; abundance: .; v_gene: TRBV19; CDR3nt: TGTGCCAGTAGTCCTCCCCCTAGCGGGCACTACAATGAGCAGTTCTTC; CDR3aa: CASSPPPSGHYNEQFF
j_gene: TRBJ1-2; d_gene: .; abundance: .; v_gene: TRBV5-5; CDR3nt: TGTGCCAGCAGCTTTAGGCGGGACTATGGCTACACCTTC; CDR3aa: CASSFRRDYGYTF
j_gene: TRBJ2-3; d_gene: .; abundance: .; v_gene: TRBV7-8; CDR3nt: TGTGCCAGCACCCCAGACGGACAGCACTTCACAGATACGCAGTATTTT; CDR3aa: CASTPDGQHFTDTQYF
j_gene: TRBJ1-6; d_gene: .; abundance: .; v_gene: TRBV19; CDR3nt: TGTGCCAGTAGTTCTCGGGATTCACCCCTCCACTTT; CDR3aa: CASSSRDSPLHF
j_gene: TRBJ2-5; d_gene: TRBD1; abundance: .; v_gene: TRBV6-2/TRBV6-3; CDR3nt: TGTGCCAGCAGCCCACAGGGGGCGGTTGCCCAGTACTTC; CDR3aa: CASSPQGAVAQYF
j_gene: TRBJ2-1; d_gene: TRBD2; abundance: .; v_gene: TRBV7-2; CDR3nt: TGTGCCAGCAGCTTAGCGGGGGGGATGAAGCAGTTCTTC; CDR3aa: CASSLAGGMKQFF
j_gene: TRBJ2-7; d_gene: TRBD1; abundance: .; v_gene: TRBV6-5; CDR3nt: TGTGCCAGCAGTTATGACAGGGGGCAGGGACAGTACTTC; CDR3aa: CASSYDRGQGQYF